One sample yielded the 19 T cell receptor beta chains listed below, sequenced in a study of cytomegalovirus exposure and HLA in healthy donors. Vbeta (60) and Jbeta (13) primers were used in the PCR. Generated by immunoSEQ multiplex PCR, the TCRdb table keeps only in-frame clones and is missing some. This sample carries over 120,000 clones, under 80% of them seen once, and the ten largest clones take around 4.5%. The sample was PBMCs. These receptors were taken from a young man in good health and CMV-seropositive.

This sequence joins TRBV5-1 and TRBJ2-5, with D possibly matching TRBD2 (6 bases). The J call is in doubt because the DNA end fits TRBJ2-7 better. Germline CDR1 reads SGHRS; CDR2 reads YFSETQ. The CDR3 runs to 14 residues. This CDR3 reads CASSLGGVLYEQYF. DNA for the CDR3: TGCGCCAGCAGCTTGGGGGGGGTCTTATACGAGCAGTACTTC.

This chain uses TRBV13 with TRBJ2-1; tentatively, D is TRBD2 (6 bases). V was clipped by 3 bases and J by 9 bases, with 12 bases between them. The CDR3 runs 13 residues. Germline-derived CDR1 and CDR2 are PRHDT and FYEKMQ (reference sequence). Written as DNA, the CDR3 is TGTGCCAGCAGCTTCCACCCTAGCGTTGAGCAGTTCTTC. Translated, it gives CASSFHPSVEQFF.

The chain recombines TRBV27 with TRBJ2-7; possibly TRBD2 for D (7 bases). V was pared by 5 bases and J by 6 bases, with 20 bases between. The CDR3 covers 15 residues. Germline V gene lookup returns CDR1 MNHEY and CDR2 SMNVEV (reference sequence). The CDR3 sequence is CASSPRGAGEFEQYF. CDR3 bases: TGTGCCAGCAGTCCCCGGGGGGCGGGAGAGTTCGAGCAGTACTTC.

CDR3 amino acids: CASSLAPLENEQFF. The CDR3 nucleotides are TGTGCCAGCAGCTTAGCGCCACTAGAAAATGAGCAGTTCTTC. The chain carries TRBV7-8 and TRBJ2-1, with D tentatively TRBD2 (5 bases). The CDR3 is made up of 14 amino acids. Germline V gene data show CDR1 as SGHVS and CDR2 as FQNEAQ. V gave up 0 bases and J gave up 7 bases, with 10 bases separating them.

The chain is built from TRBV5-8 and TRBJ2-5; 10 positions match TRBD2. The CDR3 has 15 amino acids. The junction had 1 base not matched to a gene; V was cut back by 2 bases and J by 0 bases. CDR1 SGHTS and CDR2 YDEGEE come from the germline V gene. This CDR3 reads CASSLSGGDQETQYF. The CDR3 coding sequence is TGTGCCAGCAGCTTAAGCGGGGGGGACCAAGAGACCCAGTACTTC.

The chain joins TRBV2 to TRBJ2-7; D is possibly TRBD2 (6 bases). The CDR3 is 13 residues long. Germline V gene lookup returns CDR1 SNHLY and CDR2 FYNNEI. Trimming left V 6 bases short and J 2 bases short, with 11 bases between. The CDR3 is CASSRDSTYEQYF. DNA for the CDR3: TGTGCCAGCAGCCGGGACTCGACCTACGAGCAGTACTTC.

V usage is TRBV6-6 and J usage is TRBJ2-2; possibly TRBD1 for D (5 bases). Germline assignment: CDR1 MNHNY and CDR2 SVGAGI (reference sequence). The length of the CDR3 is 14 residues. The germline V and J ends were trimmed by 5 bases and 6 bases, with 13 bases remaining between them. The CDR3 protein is CASSGVSGPGELFF. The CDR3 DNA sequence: TGTGCCAGCAGTGGAGTATCAGGGCCCGGGGAGCTGTTTTTT.

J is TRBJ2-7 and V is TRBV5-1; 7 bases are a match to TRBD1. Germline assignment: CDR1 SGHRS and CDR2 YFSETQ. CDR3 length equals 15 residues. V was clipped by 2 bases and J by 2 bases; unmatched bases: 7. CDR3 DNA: TGCGCCAGCAGCTTATACGACAGGGACGCCTACGAGCAGTACTTC. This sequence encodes CASSLYDRDAYEQYF.

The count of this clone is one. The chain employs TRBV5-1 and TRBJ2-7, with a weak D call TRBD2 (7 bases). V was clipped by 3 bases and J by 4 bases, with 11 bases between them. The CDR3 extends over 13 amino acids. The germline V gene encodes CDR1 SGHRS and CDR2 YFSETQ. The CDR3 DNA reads TGCGCCAGCAGCTCTGGGAGGGGGTACGAGCAGTACTTC. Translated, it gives CASSSGRGYEQYF.

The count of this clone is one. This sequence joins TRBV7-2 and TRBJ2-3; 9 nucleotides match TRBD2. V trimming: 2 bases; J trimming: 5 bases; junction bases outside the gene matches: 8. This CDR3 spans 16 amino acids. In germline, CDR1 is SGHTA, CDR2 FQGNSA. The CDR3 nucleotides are TGTGCCAGCAGCTTAAAAGCGGGAGGCCGGGGAGATACGCAGTATTTT. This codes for CASSLKAGGRGDTQYF.

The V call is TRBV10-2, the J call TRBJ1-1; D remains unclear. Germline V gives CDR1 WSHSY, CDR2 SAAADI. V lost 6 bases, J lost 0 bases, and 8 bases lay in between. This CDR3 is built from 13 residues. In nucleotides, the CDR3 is TGCGCCAGCAGCGAGCCCATGAACACTGAAGCTTTCTTT. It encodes CASSEPMNTEAFF.

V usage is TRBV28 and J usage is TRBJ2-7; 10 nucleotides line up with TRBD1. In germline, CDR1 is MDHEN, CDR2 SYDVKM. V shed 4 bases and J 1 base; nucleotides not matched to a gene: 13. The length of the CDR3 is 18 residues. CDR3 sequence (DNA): TGTGCCAGCAGTTCCCGGGACAGGGGATTTGAGGAGTCCTACGAGCAGTACTTC. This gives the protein CASSSRDRGFEESYEQYF.

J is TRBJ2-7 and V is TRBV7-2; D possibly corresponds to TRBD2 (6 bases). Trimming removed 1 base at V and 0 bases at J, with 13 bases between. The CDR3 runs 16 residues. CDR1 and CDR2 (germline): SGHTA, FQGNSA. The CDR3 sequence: CASSLEGLYSSYEQYF. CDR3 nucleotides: TGTGCCAGCAGCTTAGAGGGACTGTATTCCTCCTACGAGCAGTACTTC.

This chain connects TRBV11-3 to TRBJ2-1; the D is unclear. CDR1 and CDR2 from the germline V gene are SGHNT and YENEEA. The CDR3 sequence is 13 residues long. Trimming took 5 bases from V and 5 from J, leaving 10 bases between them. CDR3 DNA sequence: TGTGCCAGCAGCCCTAATGTGGACAATGAGCAGTTCTTC. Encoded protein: CASSPNVDNEQFF.

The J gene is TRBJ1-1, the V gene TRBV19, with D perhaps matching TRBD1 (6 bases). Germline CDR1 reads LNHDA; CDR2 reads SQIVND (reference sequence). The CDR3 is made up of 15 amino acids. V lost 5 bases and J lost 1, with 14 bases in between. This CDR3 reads CASSPQGRTNTEAFF. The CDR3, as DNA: TGTGCCAGTAGTCCACAGGGTCGGACGAACACTGAAGCTTTCTTT.

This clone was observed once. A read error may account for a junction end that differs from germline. The CDR3 region has the DNA TGCGCCAGCAGCAGAGACAGCTACGATCAACCCCAGCATTTT. The encoded protein is CASSRDSYDQPQHF. The chain links TRBV5-1 to TRBJ1-5, with D possibly being TRBD1 (5 bases). The CDR3 is made up of 14 amino acids. Germline V gives CDR1 SGHRS, CDR2 YFSETQ. Supplemented by reference TRBV5-1 and TRBJ1-5, the full variable domain reads KAGVTQTPRYLIKTRGQQVTLSCSPISGHRSVSWYQQTPGQGLQFLFEYFSETQRNKGNFPGRFSGRQFSNSRSEMNVSTLELGDSALYLCASSRDSYDQPQHFGDGTRLSIL.

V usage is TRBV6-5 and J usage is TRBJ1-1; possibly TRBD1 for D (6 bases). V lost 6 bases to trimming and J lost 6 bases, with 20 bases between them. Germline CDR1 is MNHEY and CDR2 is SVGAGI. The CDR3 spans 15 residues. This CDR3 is CASRKLDSIFSEAFF. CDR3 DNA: TGTGCCAGCAGGAAACTGGACAGTATATTCTCTGAAGCTTTCTTT.

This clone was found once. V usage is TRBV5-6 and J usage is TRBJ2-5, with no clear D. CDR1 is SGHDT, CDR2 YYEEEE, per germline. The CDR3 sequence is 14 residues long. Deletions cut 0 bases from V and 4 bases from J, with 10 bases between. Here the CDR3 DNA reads TGTGCCAGCAGCTTGGAAGTGCGTCTAGAGACCCAGTACTTC. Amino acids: CASSLEVRLETQYF.

CDR3 loop: CASSLPGTGDYEQYF. The CDR3 DNA follows: TGTGCCAGCAGCCTCCCAGGGACAGGGGACTACGAGCAGTACTTC. The rearrangement joins TRBV5-8 to TRBJ2-7; 10 bases align to TRBD1. The germline CDR1 and CDR2 sequences are SGHTS and YDEGEE. There are 15 residues in the CDR3. The trim removed 4 bases at V and 3 bases at J, leaving 7 bases unmatched.